What follows are 15 T cell receptor beta chains derived from one specimen sequenced in a study of blood T cell repertoires in COVID-19 (dated by TCRdb to between 2020 and 2021). The library was obtained by the immunoSEQ multiplex PCR assay. TCRdb retrieved this table from immuneACCESS and kept in-frame rearrangements only. Not all clones are present; in checked studies, unresolved V genes account for under half, and no reason is known for the remainder. Recorded for this sample are some 11,000 clones; around nine tenths of them occurred a single time. The top ten hold around 4.9% of the sample. Input material: peripheral blood. The receptors stem from a human donor in a cohort sampled during active COVID-19.

The chain carries TRBV15 and TRBJ2-7; possibly TRBD1 for D (8 bases). Per the germline V gene, CDR1 is LNHNV and CDR2 is YYDKDF (reference sequence). The CDR3 consists of 18 residues. The germline V and J ends were trimmed by 3 bases and 0 bases, with 21 bases remaining between them. CDR3 residues: CATSRGQATSLSSYEQYF. CDR3 in DNA: TGTGCCACCAGCAGGGGACAGGCGACTAGCCTTAGCTCCTACGAGCAGTACTTC.

The V gene is TRBV7-9, the J gene TRBJ2-7; 13 positions agree with TRBD2. CDR1 is SEHNR, CDR2 FQNEAQ, per germline (reference sequence). The CDR3 length is 14 residues. J lost 5 bases, V lost 5 bases, and 3 bases had no gene match. CDR3 bases: TGTGCCAGCAGCCCAGGACTAGCGGGGGACGAGCAGTACTTC. It yields the protein CASSPGLAGDEQYF.

The rearrangement uses TRBV18 and TRBJ2-7, with 7 nucleotides matching TRBD1. Trimming at V came to 0 bases and at J to 2 bases, leaving 7 bases not matched to a gene. The CDR3 is made up of 16 amino acids. Germline assignment: CDR1 KGHSH and CDR2 LQKENI. CDR3 coding DNA: TGTGCCAGCTCACCACCTAGTAGGACAGGAGCCTACGAGCAGTACTTC. Its protein is CASSPPSRTGAYEQYF.

V gene TRBV7-2 combines with J gene TRBJ2-7, with a possible D match to TRBD1 (7 bases). The CDR3 length is 13 residues. Germline CDR1 and CDR2: SGHTA and FQGNSA. V lost 5 bases and J 3 bases, leaving 11 bases between the germline ends. The CDR3 sequence: CASSQGGSYEQYF. The CDR3 bases are TGTGCCAGCAGCCAGGGGGGTAGCTACGAGCAGTACTTC.

CDR3 sequence (DNA): TGTGCCACCAGTGACAGACACCGCCATTACGAGCAGTACTTC. Protein: CATSDRHRHYEQYF. V usage is TRBV24-1 and J usage is TRBJ2-7; D call uncertain. Deletions cut 4 bases from V and 4 bases from J, with 13 bases between. The CDR3 spans 14 residues. Germline V gives CDR1 KGHDR, CDR2 SFDVKD.

The chain carries TRBV7-9 and TRBJ2-5, with 7 bases matching TRBD1. Unmatched junction bases numbered 7, after V lost 1 base and J lost 5 bases. Per germline, CDR1 SEHNR and CDR2 FQNEAQ (reference sequence). This CDR3 contains 15 residues. CDR3 bases: TGTGCCAGCAGCTTAGGTACAGGGGCACGGGAGACCCAGTACTTC. It codes for CASSLGTGARETQYF. Full variable domain (rest looked up from reference TRBV7-9 and TRBJ2-5): DTGVSQNPRHKITKRGQNVTFRCDPISEHNRLYWYRQTLGQGPEFLTYFQNEAQLEKSRLLSDRFSAERPKGSFSTLEIQRTEQGDSAMYLCASSLGTGARETQYFGPGTRLLVL.

J is TRBJ2-7 and V is TRBV11-2; maybe TRBD1 (5 bases). Germline assignment: CDR1 SGHAT and CDR2 FQNNGV. CDR3 length: 12 amino acids. The V end lost 5 bases, the J end lost 3 bases, and 8 bases lay between the germline ends. The CDR3 loop is CASSPQVYEQYF. The CDR3 DNA follows: TGTGCCAGCAGCCCACAGGTCTACGAGCAGTACTTC.

This chain uses TRBV9 with TRBJ2-1; D gene unclear. This CDR3 is built from 12 residues. The germline gives CDR1 SGDLS, CDR2 YYNGEE. V was pared by 0 bases and J by 10 bases, with 8 bases between. The CDR3 is CASSVVDEEQFF. CDR3 coding DNA: TGTGCCAGCAGCGTAGTTGATGAGGAGCAGTTCTTC.

The V and J genes are TRBV19 and TRBJ2-5; D might be TRBD1 (6 bases). The CDR3 covers 13 residues. The V gene's germline CDR1 is LNHDA and CDR2 SQIVND (reference sequence). Trimming cost V 2 bases and J 6 bases, with 10 bases left between them. The DNA of the CDR3 is TGTGCCAGTAGTATAAGGGGGTTGAAGACCCAGTACTTC. This sequence encodes CASSIRGLKTQYF.

The rearrangement links TRBV15 to TRBJ2-1; 7 nucleotides match TRBD2. The CDR3 sequence is 15 residues long. The V gene's germline CDR1 is LNHNV and CDR2 YYDKDF (reference sequence). The J segment lost 6 bases and the V segment lost 0 bases, leaving 5 bases of the junction unmatched. CDR3: CATSRDRTRSNEQFF. CDR3 coding DNA: TGTGCCACCAGCAGAGATCGGACTAGATCCAATGAGCAGTTCTTC.

The chain carries TRBV19 and TRBJ2-1; TRBD1 aligns across 7 bases. Per germline, CDR1 LNHDA and CDR2 SQIVND (reference sequence). The V segment lost 1 base and the J segment 4 bases; nucleotides outside the gene matches: 7. This CDR3 comprises 16 residues. As DNA, the CDR3 is TGTGCCAGTAGTATAGGACCGGGACAGCAATACAATGAGCAGTTCTTC. It translates to CASSIGPGQQYNEQFF.

Concerning this clone itself: Germline and junction disagree at one end, which may indicate a read error. The chain employs TRBV10-3 and TRBJ2-7; TRBD1 agrees at 8 bases. CDR3 length equals 15 residues. In germline, CDR1 is ENHRY, CDR2 SYGVKD. CDR3 sequence: CAISELTGVTYEQYF. CDR3 nucleotides: TGTGCCATCAGCGAGTTGACAGGGGTTACCTACGAGCAGTACTTC.

The chain recombines TRBV6-5 with TRBJ2-7; D is unresolved. V gave up 0 bases and J gave up 0 bases, with 6 bases separating them. The CDR3 contains 14 residues. The germline CDR1 and CDR2 sequences are MNHEY and SVGAGI. Written as DNA, the CDR3 is TGTGCCAGCAGTTACTCGTCAGGCTCCTACGAGCAGTACTTC. Encoded protein: CASSYSSGSYEQYF.

In this sample, this clone turned up once. J is TRBJ2-3 and V is TRBV7-2, with TRBD2 matching over 9 bases. The germline gives CDR1 SGHTA, CDR2 FQGNSA. V gave up 5 bases and J gave up 2 bases; unmatched junction bases: 5. CDR3 size: 15 residues. The DNA of the CDR3 is TGTGCCAGCAGCATACTAGCGGGTACCACAGATACGCAGTATTTT. It encodes CASSILAGTTDTQYF.

This chain uses TRBV7-2 with TRBJ2-7; tentatively, D is TRBD1 (5 bases). The CDR3 contains 17 residues. The germline V gene encodes CDR1 SGHTA and CDR2 FQGNSA. V was cut by 2 bases and J by 2 bases, with 19 bases left in between. This CDR3 is CASSLMVRTTTTYEQYF. The DNA for the CDR3 is TGTGCCAGCAGCTTAATGGTTAGGACAACAACTACCTACGAGCAGTACTTC.